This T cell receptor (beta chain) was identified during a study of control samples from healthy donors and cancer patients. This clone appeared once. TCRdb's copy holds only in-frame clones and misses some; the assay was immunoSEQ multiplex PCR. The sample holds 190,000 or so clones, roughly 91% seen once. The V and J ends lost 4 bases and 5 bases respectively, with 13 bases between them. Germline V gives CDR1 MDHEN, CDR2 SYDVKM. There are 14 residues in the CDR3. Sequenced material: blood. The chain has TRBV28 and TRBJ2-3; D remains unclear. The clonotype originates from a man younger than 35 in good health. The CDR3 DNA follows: TGTGCCAGCAGTTGGTCCCAGTTTGGAGATACGCAGTATTTT. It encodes CASSWSQFGDTQYF. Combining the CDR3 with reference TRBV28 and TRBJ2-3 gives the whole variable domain DVKVTQSSRYLVKRTGEKVFLECVQDMDHENMFWYRQDPGLGLRLIYFSYDVKMKEKGDIPEGYSVSREKKERFSLILESASTNQTSMYLCASSWSQFGDTQYFGPGTRLTVL.